These T cell receptor beta chains were read from a single sample in a study of T cells in Graves' hyperthyroidism and ophthalmopathy. TCRdb reprocessed the multiplex PCR reads via MiXCR and lists one record per CDR3 protein. Here the sample spans 500,000 to 550,000 distinct CDR3 sequences, about 20% being singletons. Material for sequencing was blood. Every receptor here comes from a man between 40 and 49 years old with Graves' ophthalmopathy. CDR3s include the opening cysteine and the closing phenylalanine or tryptophan. D genes are given only for firm matches.

CASSQGQGQSIEQYF,TRBJ2-7,TRBV3-1,TRBD1
CSVVGLAGTTDTQYF,TRBJ2-3,TRBV29-1,TRBD2
CSARDRTGGDVDTQYF,TRBJ2-3,TRBV20-1,TRBD1
CASSRSGLMNTEAFF,TRBJ1-1,TRBV12-3/TRBV12-4,-
CASGPGTGAGDTQYF,TRBJ2-3,TRBV12-3/TRBV12-4,TRBD1
CASSRQGTGELFF,TRBJ2-2,TRBV5-1,-
CASTRDTGELFF,TRBJ2-2,TRBV12-3/TRBV12-4,-
CASSSTSGTPGTQYF,TRBJ2-5,TRBV28,-
CSVRGSTYEQYF,TRBJ2-7,TRBV20-1,-
CSALEPNQPQHF,TRBJ1-5,TRBV20-1,-
CSASRDPGSYNEQFF,TRBJ2-1,TRBV20-1,-
CASSLAYGEAFF,TRBJ1-1,TRBV18,-
CASQLRNSFYNEQFF,TRBJ2-1,TRBV6-2/TRBV6-3,-
CASSQGTVTGELFF,TRBJ2-2,TRBV12-3/TRBV12-4,TRBD1
CASSTGVNTEAFF,TRBJ1-1,TRBV7-2,-
CAWTASGTYEQYF,TRBJ2-7,TRBV30,TRBD2
CASSKQENTEAFF,TRBJ1-1,TRBV14,-
CASSEYPTTYEQYF,TRBJ2-7,TRBV2,-
CASSTTGSSGNTIYF,TRBJ1-3,TRBV7-6,-
CASSSTSGGARETQYF,TRBJ2-5,TRBV13,TRBD2
CASGLAQNTEAFF,TRBJ1-1,TRBV12-3/TRBV12-4,-
CASSILRVRGQETQYF,TRBJ2-5,TRBV7-2,-
CASRASGTSYEQYF,TRBJ2-7,TRBV11-2,-
CASRSRSNTGELFF,TRBJ2-2,TRBV6-1,-
CAWSVSQLTGELFF,TRBJ2-2,TRBV30,-
CSAREGQGNTEAFF,TRBJ1-1,TRBV20-1,TRBD1